This T cell receptor (beta chain) was documented in a study of CD8 T cells in ankylosing spondylitis. Study-level results: One TCR beta motif, made up of eight highly homologous variants, appeared characteristic of ankylosing spondylitis blood.

The V gene's germline CDR1 is SQVTM and CDR2 ANQGSEA. J was trimmed by 4 bases and V by 7 bases; bases with no gene match: 3. This CDR3 has 12 amino acids. TCRdb ran MiXCR on the 5' RACE reads and lists one entry per CDR3 protein. The repertoire holds 250,000 to 300,000 distinct CDR3 sequences, 15% to 20% seen once, with more than 25% in the top ten. A word on this clonotype: As yet, its antigen is unknown.

The sequenced material came from blood, either unsorted or a sorted T cell fraction (not recorded which). This TCR was sampled from a male donor with ankylosing spondylitis or in good health (not recorded which). The chain joins TRBV29-1 to TRBJ2-3; 9 bases match TRBD2. CDR3 protein: CSGRLAADTQYF. The CDR3 nucleotides are TGCAGCGGTAGACTAGCGGCAGATACGCAGTATTTT.